This T cell receptor beta chain was recovered during a study of blood T cell repertoires in COVID-19. Study-level background: COVID-19 samples from acute and convalescent phases originated in the United States, Italy and Spain. T cells, B-cell-depleted T cells, or PBMCs supplied cDNA or gDNA.

This clone was seen only a few times. Trimming took off 6 bases at V and 9 bases at J, with 23 bases between the two ends. The length of the CDR3 is 14 residues. CDR1 SQVTM and CDR2 ANQGSEA come from the germline V gene. Original handling: Reference gene primer amplification yielded estimated nucleated cell counts. The assay was immunoSEQ multiplex PCR, and TCRdb's table has in-frame clones only and misses some. That table is the source of V, J and clone size, and D and trimming were worked out from the DNA. The top ten clones hold about 18% of a sample with some 63,000 clones, over 75% of them seen once.

Sequenced: peripheral blood. The sequence came from a human donor in a cohort sampled during active COVID-19. V is TRBV29-1 and J is TRBJ1-2; no clear D. The CDR3 reads CSVANPEFLPSYTF. The CDR3 coding sequence is TGCAGCGTGGCAAACCCTGAATTTCTTCCCAGCTACACCTTC.